These 18 T cell receptor beta chains were sequenced from one sample in a study of T cell changes during pregnancy in multiple sclerosis. Here immunoSEQ multiplex PCR was the method, and the copy in TCRdb shows in-frame clones only, minus some. The data hold over 50,000 clones, with approximately 90% observed a single time. The sequencing sample was made of peripheral blood from another person, used as feeder cells. The receptor set was obtained from a human donor whose cells served as feeder cells for cultures in a pregnancy study.

The chain links TRBV29-1 to TRBJ1-1; weak D call: TRBD1 (5 bases). This CDR3 contains 13 residues. Deletions cut 4 bases from V and 5 bases from J, with 14 bases between. CDR1 and CDR2 from the germline V gene are SQVTM and ANQGSEA. As DNA, the CDR3 is TGCAGCGTTGGGGGGGAAACGCAAACTGAAGCTTTCTTT. It is translated as CSVGGETQTEAFF. Combining the CDR3 with reference TRBV29-1 and TRBJ1-1 gives the whole variable domain SAVISQKPSRDICQRGTSLTIQCQVDSQVTMMFWYRQQPGQSLTLIATANQGSEATYESGFVIDKFPISRPNLTFSTLTVSNMSPEDSSIYLCSVGGETQTEAFFGQGTRLTVV.

The CDR3 DNA reads TGTGCCAGCAGCCCAGATAGGACCGGGGAGCTGTTTTTT. Residues: CASSPDRTGELFF. The chain is built from TRBV11-1 and TRBJ2-2; D is unclear. The V gene's germline CDR1 is SGHAT and CDR2 FQDESV (reference sequence). Trimming cost V 5 bases and J 5 bases, with 9 bases left between them. CDR3 length: 13 residues.

The chain uses TRBV28 and TRBJ1-2; 7 bases map to TRBD1. V lost 4 bases and J lost 1; bases outside the gene matches: 6. The CDR3 is 15 amino acids. Germline V gives CDR1 MDHEN, CDR2 SYDVKM. Here the CDR3 reads CASSSQGNGNYGYTF. The CDR3 DNA is TGTGCCAGCAGTTCACAGGGGAATGGTAACTATGGCTACACCTTC.

The chain joins TRBV12-1 to TRBJ2-6; TRBD1, the table's D call, was not compared with the DNA. TRBV12-1 is noted as a pseudogene. CDR3 length equals 20 residues. DNA of the CDR3: TGTGCCAGCAGCTTGGCCATCACAGAACACCTATTCTCTGGGGCCAACGTCCTGACTTTC. Its translation: CASSLAITEHLFSGANVLTF.

The rearrangement joins TRBV5-6 to TRBJ2-2, with 10 bases that match TRBD1. V lost 4 bases and J lost 3; bases outside the gene matches: 6. CDR1 SGHDT and CDR2 YYEEEE come from the germline V gene. CDR3 length: 16 amino acids. The CDR3 sequence is CASSLSTGGYTGELFF. CDR3 in DNA: TGTGCCAGCAGCCTATCGACAGGGGGCTACACCGGGGAGCTGTTTTTT.

The rearrangement links TRBV11-3 to TRBJ1-1, with D tentatively TRBD1 (5 bases). Trimming shortened V by 0 bases and J by 5 bases, and 10 bases separated the two germline ends. The CDR3 sequence is 14 residues long. Germline CDR1 reads SGHNT; CDR2 reads YENEEA. The CDR3 DNA reads TGTGCCAGCAGCTTAGAAGGGGTTGGTACTGAAGCTTTCTTT. It is translated as CASSLEGVGTEAFF. The complete variable domain, with remaining parts taken from reference TRBV11-3 and TRBJ1-1, reads EAGVVQSPRYKIIEKKQPVAFWCNPISGHNTLYWYLQNLGQGPELLIRYENEEAVDDSQLPKDRFSAERLKGVDSTLKIQPAELGDSAVYLCASSLEGVGTEAFFGQGTRLTVV.

The chain combines TRBV30 with TRBJ1-3; D is unclear. CDR1 and CDR2 from the germline V gene are GTSNPN and SVGIG (reference sequence). The ends were cut back, 3 bases at V and 4 bases at J, with 19 bases in the middle. The length of the CDR3 is 16 residues. The CDR3 loop is CAWRGVGFPFGNTIYF. The CDR3 nucleotides are TGTGCCTGGAGAGGAGTGGGGTTTCCTTTCGGAAACACCATATATTTT.

This clone occurred once. The chain has TRBV11-2 and TRBJ1-2, with D hard to call. The CDR3 has 14 residues. The germline V gene encodes CDR1 SGHAT and CDR2 FQNNGV. V lost 0 bases and J lost 8, with 13 bases in between. The CDR3 protein is CASSLDHSEFGYTF. DNA of the CDR3: TGTGCCAGCAGCTTAGATCATAGCGAGTTCGGCTACACCTTC.

CDR3 sequence (DNA): TGTGCCACCCTAAGCTCCTACAATGAGCAGTTCTTC. This encodes CATLSSYNEQFF. This chain links TRBV28 with TRBJ2-1; D unclear. The CDR3 sequence is 12 residues long. The germline V gene encodes CDR1 MDHEN and CDR2 SYDVKM. The V gene lost 10 bases and the J gene lost 0 bases, with 7 bases spanning the gap.

The V and J genes are TRBV6-4 and TRBJ1-1; D unclear. Germline-derived CDR1 and CDR2 are MRHNA and SNTAGT. V was trimmed by 10 bases and J by 5 bases, leaving 11 bases between them. The CDR3 covers 11 residues. Here the CDR3 reads CATLVITEAFF. DNA of the CDR3: TGTGCCACCTTGGTGATAACTGAAGCTTTCTTT.

This CDR3 is CASSPGQGAPAGELFF. Written as DNA, the CDR3 is TGTGCCAGCAGCCCAGGACAGGGGGCTCCCGCCGGGGAGCTGTTTTTT. The chain joins TRBV7-8 to TRBJ2-2; 11 bases match TRBD1. V trimming: 5 bases; J trimming: 6 bases; junction bases outside the gene matches: 8. The CDR3 loop spans 16 amino acids. Germline V gene lookup returns CDR1 SGHVS and CDR2 FQNEAQ.

The rearrangement uses TRBV7-8 and TRBJ1-5; D might be TRBD1 (5 bases). The CDR3 length is 15 residues. Trimming took off 2 bases at V and 1 base at J, with 9 bases between the two ends. CDR1 SGHVS and CDR2 FQNEAQ come from the germline V gene. The chain's CDR3 is CASSLSRESNQPQHF. In DNA form, the CDR3 reads TGTGCCAGCAGCTTATCCAGGGAAAGCAATCAGCCCCAGCATTTT.

The chain links TRBV19 to TRBJ1-2; D gene unclear. The CDR3 is 13 amino acids. The germline V gene encodes CDR1 LNHDA and CDR2 SQIVND (reference sequence). Trimming shortened V by 3 bases and J by 4 bases, and 9 bases separated the two germline ends. CDR3 residues: CASSIGGGYGYTF. In nucleotides, the CDR3 is TGTGCCAGTAGTATCGGCGGAGGCTATGGCTACACCTTC.

The sample holds a few counts of this clone. The chain couples TRBV4-1 to TRBJ1-2; 10 bases fit TRBD1. V lost 3 bases, J lost 4 bases, and 8 bases stayed unmatched. There are 16 residues in the CDR3. Germline V lookup: CDR1 MGHRA, CDR2 YSYEKL. The DNA of the CDR3 is TGCGCCAGCAGCCAGCCAGGACAGGGGGTAGGCTATGGCTACACCTTC. Translated: CASSQPGQGVGYGYTF.

This chain links TRBV9 with TRBJ2-2; D is unclear. Germline CDR1 reads SGDLS; CDR2 reads YYNGEE. CDR3 length: 15 residues. With 4 bases removed from V and 0 bases from J, the gap between germline ends came to 10 bases. DNA of the CDR3: TGTGCCAGCAGCCCGCTTAAGACGAACACCGGGGAGCTGTTTTTT. Protein product: CASSPLKTNTGELFF.

The V and J genes are TRBV5-6 and TRBJ2-1; D is perhaps TRBD1 or TRBD2 (5 bases each). Germline assignment: CDR1 SGHDT and CDR2 YYEEEE. This CDR3 region has 13 residues. Trimming pared 2 bases from V and 9 bases from J, leaving 12 bases between. The CDR3 reads CASSFPFGGEQFF. The CDR3 nucleotides are TGTGCCAGCAGCTTCCCCTTTGGGGGTGAGCAGTTCTTC.

This chain joins TRBV7-9 and TRBJ2-7, with 9 positions matching TRBD1. The length of the CDR3 is 13 residues. Germline values: CDR1 SEHNR, CDR2 FQNEAQ (reference sequence). With 5 bases clipped from V and 5 bases from J, the junction kept 4 bases outside the gene matches. In nucleotides, the CDR3 is TGTGCCAGCAGCCCCCGGACAGGGGACGAGCAGTACTTC. Translated, it gives CASSPRTGDEQYF.

The chain uses TRBV7-3 and TRBJ2-1; a possible D gene is TRBD2 (5 bases). V lost 8 bases and J lost 3, with 14 bases in between. This CDR3 contains 14 residues. Germline V CDR1 and CDR2: SGHTA, FQGTGA. CDR3 sequence: CASGSGEDYNEQFF. CDR3 bases: TGTGCCAGCGGCAGCGGAGAAGACTACAATGAGCAGTTCTTC.